This T cell receptor (beta chain) was found in a study of T cell responses to AZD1222 COVID-19 vaccine. General study points: Spike as a whole was targeted by vaccine-associated CD4 TCRs, dominant at 160-218 and 743-854.

The protocol was immunoSEQ multiplex PCR, while the TCRdb copy is restricted to in-frame clones and leaves out a portion. The data show some 140,000 clones, 65% to 90% seen once. This clone was recorded once. Its antigen is not known. This CDR3 has 15 residues. V dropped 5 bases and J dropped 1; count of bases not matched to a gene: 6. Germline lookup yields CDR1 SGHTA and CDR2 FQGNSA. The chain has TRBV7-2 and TRBJ2-5, with 8 positions matching TRBD1. The sample in question was peripheral blood, obtained 28 days after the second dose of the MenACWY control vaccine. The clonotype comes from an adult who received the MenACWY meningococcal vaccine as a control. CDR3 coding DNA: TGTGCCAGCAGCGGAATGGACAGGGCCCAAGAGACCCAGTACTTC. Amino acid sequence: CASSGMDRAQETQYF.